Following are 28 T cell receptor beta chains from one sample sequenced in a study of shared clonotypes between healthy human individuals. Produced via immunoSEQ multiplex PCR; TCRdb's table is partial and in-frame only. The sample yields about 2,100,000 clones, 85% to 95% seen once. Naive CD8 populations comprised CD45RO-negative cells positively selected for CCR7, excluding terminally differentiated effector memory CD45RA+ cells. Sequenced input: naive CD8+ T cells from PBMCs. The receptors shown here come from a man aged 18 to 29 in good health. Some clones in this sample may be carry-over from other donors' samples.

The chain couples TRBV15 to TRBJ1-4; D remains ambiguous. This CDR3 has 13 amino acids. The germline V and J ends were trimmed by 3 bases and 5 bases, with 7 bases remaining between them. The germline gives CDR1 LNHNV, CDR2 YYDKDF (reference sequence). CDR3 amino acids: CATSSGVNEKLFF. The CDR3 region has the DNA TGTGCCACCAGCAGTGGGGTAAATGAAAAACTGTTTTTT.

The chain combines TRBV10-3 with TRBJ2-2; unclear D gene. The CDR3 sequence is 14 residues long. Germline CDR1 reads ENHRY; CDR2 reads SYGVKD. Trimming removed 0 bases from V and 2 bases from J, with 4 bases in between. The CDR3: CAISESFNTGELFF. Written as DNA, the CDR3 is TGTGCCATCAGTGAGTCCTTCAACACCGGGGAGCTGTTTTTT.

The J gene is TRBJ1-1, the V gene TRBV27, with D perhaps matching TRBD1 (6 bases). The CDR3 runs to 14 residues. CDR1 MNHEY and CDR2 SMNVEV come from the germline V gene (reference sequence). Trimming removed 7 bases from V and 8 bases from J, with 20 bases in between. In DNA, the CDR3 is TGTGCCAGCACTTCTTGGGACAAGGGGGGAGAAGCTTTCTTT. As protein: CASTSWDKGGEAFF.

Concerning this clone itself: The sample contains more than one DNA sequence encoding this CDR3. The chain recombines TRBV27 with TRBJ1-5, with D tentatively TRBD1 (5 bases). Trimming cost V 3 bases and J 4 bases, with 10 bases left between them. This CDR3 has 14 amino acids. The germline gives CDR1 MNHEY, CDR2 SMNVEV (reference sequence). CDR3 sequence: CASSFLGGNQPQHF. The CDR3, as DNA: TGTGCCAGCAGTTTTCTGGGGGGAAATCAGCCCCAGCATTTT.

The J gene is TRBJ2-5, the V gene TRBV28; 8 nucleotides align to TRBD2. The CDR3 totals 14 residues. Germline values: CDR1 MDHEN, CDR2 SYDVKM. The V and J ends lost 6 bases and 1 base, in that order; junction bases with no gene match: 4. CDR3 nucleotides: TGTGCCAGCAGGACCGGGACTAGCCAAGAGACCCAGTACTTC. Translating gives CASRTGTSQETQYF.

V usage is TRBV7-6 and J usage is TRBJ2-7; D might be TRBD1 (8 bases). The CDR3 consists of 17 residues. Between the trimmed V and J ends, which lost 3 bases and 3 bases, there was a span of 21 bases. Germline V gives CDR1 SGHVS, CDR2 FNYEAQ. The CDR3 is CASSFQRGDRGSYEQYF. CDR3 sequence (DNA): TGTGCCAGCAGCTTTCAGCGGGGAGACAGGGGAAGCTACGAGCAGTACTTC.

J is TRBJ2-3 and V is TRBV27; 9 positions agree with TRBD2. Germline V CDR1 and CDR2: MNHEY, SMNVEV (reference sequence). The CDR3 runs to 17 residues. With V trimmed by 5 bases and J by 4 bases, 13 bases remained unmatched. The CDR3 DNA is TGTGCCAGCAGTCTAACCCCGGGACTAGCTTCTTCAGATACGCAGTATTTT. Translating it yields CASSLTPGLASSDTQYF.

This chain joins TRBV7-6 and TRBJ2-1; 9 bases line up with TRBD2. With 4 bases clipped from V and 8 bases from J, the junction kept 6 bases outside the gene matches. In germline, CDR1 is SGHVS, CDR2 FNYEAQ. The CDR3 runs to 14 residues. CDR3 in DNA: TGTGCCAGCAGCTCAGACCCTAGCGGGGATGAGCAGTTCTTC. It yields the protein CASSSDPSGDEQFF.

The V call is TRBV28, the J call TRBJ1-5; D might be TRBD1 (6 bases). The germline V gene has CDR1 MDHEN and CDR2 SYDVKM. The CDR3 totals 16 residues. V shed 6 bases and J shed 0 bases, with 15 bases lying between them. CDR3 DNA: TGTGCCAGCAGGGTCCCCGGACAGTATAGCAATCAGCCCCAGCATTTT. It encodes CASRVPGQYSNQPQHF. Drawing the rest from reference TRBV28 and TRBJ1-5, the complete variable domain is DVKVTQSSRYLVKRTGEKVFLECVQDMDHENMFWYRQDPGLGLRLIYFSYDVKMKEKGDIPEGYSVSREKKERFSLILESASTNQTSMYLCASRVPGQYSNQPQHFGDGTRLSIL.

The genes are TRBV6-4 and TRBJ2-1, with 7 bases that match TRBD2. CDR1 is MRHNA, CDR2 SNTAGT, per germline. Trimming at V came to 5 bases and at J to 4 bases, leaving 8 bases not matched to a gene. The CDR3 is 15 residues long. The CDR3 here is CASSKVLAPYNEQFF. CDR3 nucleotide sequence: TGTGCCAGCAGTAAGGTACTAGCGCCGTACAATGAGCAGTTCTTC.

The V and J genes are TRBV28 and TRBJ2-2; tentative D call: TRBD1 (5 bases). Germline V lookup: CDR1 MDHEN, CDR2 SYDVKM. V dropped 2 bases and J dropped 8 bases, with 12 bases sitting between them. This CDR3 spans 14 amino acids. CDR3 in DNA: TGTGCCAGCAGTTTAATGGGCCAGGGTGGGGAGCTGTTTTTT. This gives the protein CASSLMGQGGELFF.

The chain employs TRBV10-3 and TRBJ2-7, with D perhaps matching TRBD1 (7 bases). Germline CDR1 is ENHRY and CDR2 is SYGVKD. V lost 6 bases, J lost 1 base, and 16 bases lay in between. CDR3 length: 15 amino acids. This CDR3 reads CAIRGGTERSYEQYF. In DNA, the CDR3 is TGTGCCATCAGGGGCGGGACAGAAAGGTCCTACGAGCAGTACTTC.

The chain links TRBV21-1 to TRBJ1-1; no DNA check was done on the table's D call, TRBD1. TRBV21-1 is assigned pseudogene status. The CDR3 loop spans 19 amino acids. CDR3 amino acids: CASSKSSTTESHANTEAFF. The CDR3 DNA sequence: TGTGCCAGCAGCAAATCGTCCACCACAGAATCCCACGCAAACACTGAAGCTTTCTTT.

CDR3: CASSPAGPTDQETQYF. The CDR3 DNA follows: TGTGCCAGCAGCCCGGCGGGACCGACGGACCAAGAGACCCAGTACTTC. The J gene is TRBJ2-5, the V gene TRBV7-9, with D possibly TRBD2 on 6 matching bases. This CDR3 is 16 amino acids long. V was clipped by 5 bases and J by 0 bases, with 16 bases between them. Germline V gene data show CDR1 as SEHNR and CDR2 as FQNEAQ (reference sequence).

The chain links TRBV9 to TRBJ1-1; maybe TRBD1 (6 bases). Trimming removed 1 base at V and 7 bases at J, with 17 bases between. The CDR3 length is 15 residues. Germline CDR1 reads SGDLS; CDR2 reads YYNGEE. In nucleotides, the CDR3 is TGTGCCAGCAGCGTATATCCAGGGGTCTACGATGAAGCTTTCTTT. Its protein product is CASSVYPGVYDEAFF.

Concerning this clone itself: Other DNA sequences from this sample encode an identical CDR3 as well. The CDR3 here is CASSDSSYEQYF. CDR3 nucleotides: TGCGCCAGCAGTGATAGTTCCTACGAGCAGTACTTC. The rearrangement links TRBV10-1 to TRBJ2-7; D gene unclear. CDR1 is WNHNN, CDR2 SYGVQD, per germline (reference sequence). Trimming removed 3 bases at V and 1 base at J, with 4 bases between. CDR3 length equals 12 residues.

In DNA, the CDR3 is TGTGCCAGCAGTTTTTACGGCGCGGGGAACACCGGGGAGCTGTTTTTT. This encodes CASSFYGAGNTGELFF. This chain connects TRBV27 to TRBJ2-2; possible D gene TRBD2, 5 bases. This CDR3 region has 16 residues. Germline CDR1 MNHEY, CDR2 SMNVEV (reference sequence). V shed 3 bases and J shed 1 base, with 12 bases lying between them.

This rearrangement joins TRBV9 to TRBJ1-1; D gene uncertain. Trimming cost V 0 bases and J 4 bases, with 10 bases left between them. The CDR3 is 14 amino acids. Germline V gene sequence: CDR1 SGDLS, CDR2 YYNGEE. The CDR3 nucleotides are TGTGCCAGCAGCGTAGTGGCAGTCACCACTGAAGCTTTCTTT. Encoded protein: CASSVVAVTTEAFF.

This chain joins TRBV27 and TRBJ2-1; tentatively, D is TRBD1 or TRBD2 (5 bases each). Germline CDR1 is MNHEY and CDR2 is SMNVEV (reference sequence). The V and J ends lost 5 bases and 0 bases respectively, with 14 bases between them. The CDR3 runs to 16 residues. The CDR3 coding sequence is TGTGCCAGCAGTCCTTTTGGGGGAAGCTCCTACAATGAGCAGTTCTTC. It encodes CASSPFGGSSYNEQFF.

CDR3 DNA sequence: TGTGCCAGCAGCTTTGGGGGAGGGGAGCAGTTCTTC. Protein product: CASSFGGGEQFF. The V and J genes are TRBV7-2 and TRBJ2-1; 7 bases fit TRBD2. CDR3 size: 12 residues. From germline, CDR1 is SGHTA and CDR2 FQGNSA. V lost 3 bases to trimming and J lost 10 bases; unmatched junction nucleotides: 3.

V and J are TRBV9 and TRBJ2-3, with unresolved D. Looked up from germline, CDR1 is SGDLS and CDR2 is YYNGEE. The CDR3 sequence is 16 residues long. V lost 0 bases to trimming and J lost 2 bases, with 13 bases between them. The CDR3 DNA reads TGTGCCAGCAGCGTAGAGGCAGCCACGTTCACAGATACGCAGTATTTT. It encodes CASSVEAATFTDTQYF.

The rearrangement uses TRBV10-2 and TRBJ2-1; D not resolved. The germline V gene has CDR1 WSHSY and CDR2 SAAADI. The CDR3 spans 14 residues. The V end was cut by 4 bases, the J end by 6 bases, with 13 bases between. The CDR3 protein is CASSGHQWSNEQFF. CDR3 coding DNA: TGCGCCAGCAGTGGACATCAATGGTCCAATGAGCAGTTCTTC.

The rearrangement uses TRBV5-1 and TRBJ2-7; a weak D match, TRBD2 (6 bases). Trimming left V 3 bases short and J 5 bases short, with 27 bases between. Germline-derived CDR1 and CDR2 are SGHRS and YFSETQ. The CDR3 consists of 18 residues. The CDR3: CASSSDSRRGPPYNEQYF. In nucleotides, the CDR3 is TGCGCCAGCAGCTCTGATTCTCGGAGGGGACCTCCTTACAACGAGCAGTACTTC.

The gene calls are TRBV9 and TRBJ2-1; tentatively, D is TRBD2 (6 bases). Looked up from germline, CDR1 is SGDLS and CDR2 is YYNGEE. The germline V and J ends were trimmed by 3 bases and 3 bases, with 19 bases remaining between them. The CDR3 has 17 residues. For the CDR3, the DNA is TGTGCCAGCAGCGGGGACTTGGCGGAGGGTATCTACAATGAGCAGTTCTTC. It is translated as CASSGDLAEGIYNEQFF.

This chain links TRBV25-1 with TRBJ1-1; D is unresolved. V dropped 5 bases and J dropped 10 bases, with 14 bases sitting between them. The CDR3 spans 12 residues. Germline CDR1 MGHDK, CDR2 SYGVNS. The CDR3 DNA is TGTGCCAGCAGTCCTTGGGCCGGTATAGCTTTCTTT. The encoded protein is CASSPWAGIAFF.

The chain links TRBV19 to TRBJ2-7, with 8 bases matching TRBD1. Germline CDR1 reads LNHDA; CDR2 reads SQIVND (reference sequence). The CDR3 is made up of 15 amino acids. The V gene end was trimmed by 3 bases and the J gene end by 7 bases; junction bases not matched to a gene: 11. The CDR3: CASSIERAGGDEQYF. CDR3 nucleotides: TGTGCCAGTAGTATTGAGAGGGCAGGGGGCGATGAGCAGTACTTC.

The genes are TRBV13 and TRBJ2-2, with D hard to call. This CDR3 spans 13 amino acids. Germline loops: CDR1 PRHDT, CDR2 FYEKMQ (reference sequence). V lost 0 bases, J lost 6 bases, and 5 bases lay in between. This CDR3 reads CASSLGLAGELFF. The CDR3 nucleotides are TGTGCCAGCAGCTTAGGCCTCGCCGGGGAGCTGTTTTTT.

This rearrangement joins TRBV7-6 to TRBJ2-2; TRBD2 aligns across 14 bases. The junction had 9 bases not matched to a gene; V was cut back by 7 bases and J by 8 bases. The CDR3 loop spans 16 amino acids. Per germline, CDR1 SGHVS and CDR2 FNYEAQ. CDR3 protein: CASTRLAGGPSGELFF. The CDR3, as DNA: TGTGCCAGCACCAGACTAGCGGGAGGGCCAAGTGGGGAGCTGTTTTTT.